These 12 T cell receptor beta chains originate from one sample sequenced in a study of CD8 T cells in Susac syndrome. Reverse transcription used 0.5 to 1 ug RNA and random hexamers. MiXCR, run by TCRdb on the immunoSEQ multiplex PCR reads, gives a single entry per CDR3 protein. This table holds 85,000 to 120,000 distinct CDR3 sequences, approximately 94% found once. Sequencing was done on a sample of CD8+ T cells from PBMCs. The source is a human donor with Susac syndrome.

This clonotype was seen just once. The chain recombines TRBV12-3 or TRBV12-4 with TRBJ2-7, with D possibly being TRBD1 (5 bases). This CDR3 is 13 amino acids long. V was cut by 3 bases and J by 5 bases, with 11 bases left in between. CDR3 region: CASSLVRGDEQYF. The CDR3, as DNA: TGTGCCAGCAGTTTGGTTAGGGGCGACGAGCAGTACTTC.

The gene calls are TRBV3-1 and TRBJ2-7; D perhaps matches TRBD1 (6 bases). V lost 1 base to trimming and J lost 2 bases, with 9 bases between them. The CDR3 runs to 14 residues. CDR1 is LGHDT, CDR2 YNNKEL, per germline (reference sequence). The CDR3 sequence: CASSQASGAYEQYF. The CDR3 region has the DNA TGTGCCAGCAGCCAAGCGTCAGGGGCCTACGAGCAGTACTTC.

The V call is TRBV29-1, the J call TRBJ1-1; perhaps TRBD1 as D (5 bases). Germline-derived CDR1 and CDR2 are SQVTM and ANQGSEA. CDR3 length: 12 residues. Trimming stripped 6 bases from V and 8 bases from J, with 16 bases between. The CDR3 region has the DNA TGCAGCGTCCCCGCCGGTGGGGCAGAAGCTTTCTTT. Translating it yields CSVPAGGAEAFF.

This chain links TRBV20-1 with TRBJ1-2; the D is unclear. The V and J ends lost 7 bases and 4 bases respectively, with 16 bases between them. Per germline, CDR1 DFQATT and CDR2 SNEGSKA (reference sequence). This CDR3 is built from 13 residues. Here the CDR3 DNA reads TGCAGTGTTCCGGGCCTAGAGGCCTATGGCTACACCTTC. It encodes CSVPGLEAYGYTF.

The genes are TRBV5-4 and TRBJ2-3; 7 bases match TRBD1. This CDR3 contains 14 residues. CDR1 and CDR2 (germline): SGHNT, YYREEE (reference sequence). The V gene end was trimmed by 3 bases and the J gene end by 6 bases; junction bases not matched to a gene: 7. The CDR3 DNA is TGTGCCAGCAGCTCCCTGAGGGGGCCCGATACGCAGTATTTT. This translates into CASSSLRGPDTQYF.

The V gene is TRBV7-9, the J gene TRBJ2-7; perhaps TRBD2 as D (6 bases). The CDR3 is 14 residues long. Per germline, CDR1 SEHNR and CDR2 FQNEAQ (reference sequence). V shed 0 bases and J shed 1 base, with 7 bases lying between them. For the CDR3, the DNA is TGTGCCAGCAGCTTAGCGGAGGGGTCCTACGAGCAGTACTTC. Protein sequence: CASSLAEGSYEQYF.

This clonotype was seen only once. The CDR3 protein is CASSSGTDNNEQFF. The CDR3, as DNA: TGTGCCAGCAGCTCGGGGACCGATAACAATGAGCAGTTCTTC. The chain recombines TRBV7-9 with TRBJ2-1; D is possibly TRBD1 or TRBD2 (5 bases each). The length of the CDR3 is 14 residues. Trimming removed 4 bases at V and 5 bases at J, with 12 bases between. The germline gives CDR1 SEHNR, CDR2 FQNEAQ (reference sequence).

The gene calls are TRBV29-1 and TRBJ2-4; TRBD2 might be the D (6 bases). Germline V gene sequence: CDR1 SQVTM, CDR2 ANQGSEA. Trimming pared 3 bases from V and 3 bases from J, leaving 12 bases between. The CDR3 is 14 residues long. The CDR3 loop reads CSVEEGIGKNIQYF. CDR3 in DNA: TGCAGCGTTGAGGAGGGGATCGGCAAAAACATTCAGTACTTC.

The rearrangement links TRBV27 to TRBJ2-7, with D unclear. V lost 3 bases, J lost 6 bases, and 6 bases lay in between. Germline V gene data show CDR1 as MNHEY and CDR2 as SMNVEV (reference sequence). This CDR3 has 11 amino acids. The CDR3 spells CASSFGGEQYF. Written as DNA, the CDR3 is TGTGCCAGCAGTTTTGGTGGCGAGCAGTACTTC.

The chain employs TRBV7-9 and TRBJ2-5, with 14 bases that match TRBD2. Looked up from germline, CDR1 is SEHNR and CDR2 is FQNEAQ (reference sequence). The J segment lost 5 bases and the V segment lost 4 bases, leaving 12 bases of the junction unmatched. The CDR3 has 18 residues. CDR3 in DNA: TGTGCCAGCAGCTCCGGGACTAGCGGGGGCGGAGAGAAGGAGACCCAGTACTTC. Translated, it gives CASSSGTSGGGEKETQYF.

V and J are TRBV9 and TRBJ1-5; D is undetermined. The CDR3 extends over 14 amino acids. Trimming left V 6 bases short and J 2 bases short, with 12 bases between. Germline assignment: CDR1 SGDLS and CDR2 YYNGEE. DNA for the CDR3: TGTGCCAGCACCCCGGGGATGGGCAATCAGCCCCAGCATTTT. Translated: CASTPGMGNQPQHF.

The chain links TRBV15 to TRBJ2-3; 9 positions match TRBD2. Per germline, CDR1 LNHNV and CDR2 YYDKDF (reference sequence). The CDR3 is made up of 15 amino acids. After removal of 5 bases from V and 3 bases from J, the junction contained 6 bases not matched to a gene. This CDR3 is CATSPGLAGTDTQYF. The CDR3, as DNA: TGTGCCACCAGCCCGGGGCTAGCGGGGACAGATACGCAGTATTTT.